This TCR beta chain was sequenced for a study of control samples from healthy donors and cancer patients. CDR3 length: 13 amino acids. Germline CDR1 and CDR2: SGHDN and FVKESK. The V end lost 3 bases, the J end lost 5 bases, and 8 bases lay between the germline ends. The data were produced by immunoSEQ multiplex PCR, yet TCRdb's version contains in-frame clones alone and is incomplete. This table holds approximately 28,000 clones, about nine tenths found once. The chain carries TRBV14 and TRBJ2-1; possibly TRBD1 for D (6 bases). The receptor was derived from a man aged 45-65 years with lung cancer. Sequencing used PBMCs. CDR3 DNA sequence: TGTGCCAGCAGCCAGGGGGCAAACAATGAGCAGTTCTTC. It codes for CASSQGANNEQFF.